What follows describes a single TCR beta chain. Its recognized antigen is unknown. The input lacks base qualities; no much larger clone sits a single base away. The data belong to a study of memory CD4+ T cells and cytomegalovirus serostatus (dated by TCRdb to the late 2010s). In the study overall: The roughly 35 healthy Belgian adults in the cohort included 9 who were CMV seropositive and 24 who were CMV seronegative. The study sequenced CD4+ memory TCRbeta repertoires of a Belgian cohort with known cytomegalovirus serostatus to replicate a published TCR-based CMV serostatus classifier.

Findings and caveats that apply to the study as a whole: On the Belgian cohort, the classifier based on the original framework reached a median bootstrapped AUC of approximately 0.95, with a 95% CI of 0.76-1.00. The results were interpreted as suggesting that the CMV-associated TCR signature is largely present in the CD4+ memory repertoire. For CMV serostatus prediction, a median bootstrapped AUC of roughly 0.94 was reached with the original framework, and a median bootstrapped AUC of about 0.89 was reached with a US-trained random forest. Only CD4+CD45RO+ memory cells were sequenced, unlike the original study, which covered naive and memory CD4+ and CD8+ populations. Among the 160 or so previously reported CMV-associated TCRbeta sequences, about 71 showed up in the CD4+ memory repertoires, with each one found in between one and five individuals.

Genomic DNA was extracted from sorted cells with the Quick-DNA Microprep Kit. Amplification of TCRbeta DNA was done with the immunoSEQ hsTCRbeta kit, following the protocol from the manufacturer. TCRbeta libraries were sequenced on an Illumina MiSeq instrument. As for how the authors treated the data: Removing out-of-frame sequences left 2,204,828 distinct TCRbeta sequences, an average of around 67,000 per individual. Each individual was scored by the count of 150 to 200 previously reported CMV-associated TCRbeta sequences and the total productive distinct TCRbeta count. A beta-binomial model was reimplemented in Python, and scikit-learn random forests with default parameters were trained on data from the US cohort. On the Belgian cohort, classifier performance was reported as the median AUC, along with percentile confidence intervals, across 10,000 bootstrap iterations. TCRdb took over this immuneACCESS table, retaining in-frame rearrangements with V and J assigned. Such tables are incomplete; in checked studies, under half of the missing clones stem from an unresolved V gene, and the remainder is unexplained. V, J and clone size are those of that table, while D and trimming were read from the DNA. The sample includes about 48,000 clones, with roughly 78% observed a single time. The ten largest account for about 0.8% of the sample.

Single viable CD3+CD4+CD8-CD45RO+ cells were sorted as memory CD4+ T cells on a FACSAria II. To determine CMV serostatus, a Roche Elecsys assay was used that detects serum IgG against CMV pp150, pp28, p38 and p52. Following thawing, total CD4+ T cells were enriched through positive selection using CD4 magnetic microbeads. The samples came from a separate study whose specific focus was interrogating the CD4+ T cell memory repertoire. Peripheral blood mononuclear cells were isolated and cryopreserved following standard operating procedures; serum was stored at -80 °C. CD3-PerCP (BW264/56), CD4-APC (RPA-T4), CD45RO-PE (UCHT1) and CD8-Pacific Orange (3B5) antibodies were used for staining, and non-viable cells were excluded with Sytox blue. The CDR3 has 14 amino acids, counting the end cysteine and phenylalanine. Solely the CDR3 DNA is kept, with 42 bases framed from the first base. V loses 5 bases, J loses 0 bases, and the germline ends lie 10 bases apart. Based on the germline V gene (reference sequence), the CDR1 and CDR2 sequences are LNHDA and SQIVND.

This TCR was sampled from an adult in good health and CMV-seronegative. The sample taken for sequencing was memory CD4+ T cells from blood. The receptor chain draws on TRBV19 and TRBJ1-1; too little of a D gene remains to name it. DNA sequence: TGTGCCAGTAGTTCTCCATACATGAACACTGAAGCTTTCTTT. This codes for CASSSPYMNTEAFF.